The T cell receptor beta chain described here comes from a study of blood T cell repertoires in COVID-19. Overall study context: Italy, Spain and the United States were the sources of the convalescent and acute COVID-19 samples.

About this clone itself: Relative to the germline gene, one junction end is altered; a read error may explain this.

Germline assignment: CDR1 SEHNR and CDR2 FQNEAQ (reference sequence). The CDR3 is 16 amino acids. Original data processing: Researchers report that nucleated cell counts were estimated from reference gene primer amplification. Produced via immunoSEQ multiplex PCR; TCRdb's table is partial and in-frame only. That table furnishes V, J and clone size, whereas the DNA furnished D and trimming. The repertoire holds nearly 350,000 clones, with around 87% as singletons. A Seattle source enrolled patients during active infection and followed them longitudinally. This clonotype was obtained from a woman aged 45-65 years with COVID-19, enrolled during active disease. The sequencing input was peripheral blood. The V call is TRBV7-9, the J call TRBJ2-1, with 13 bases identical to TRBD2. CDR3 amino acids: CASSHGLAGAYNEQFF. CDR3 coding DNA: TGTGCTAGCAGCCACGGACTAGCGGGGGCCTACAATGAGCAGTTCTTC. Full variable domain (missing parts from reference TRBV7-9 and TRBJ2-1): DTGVSQNPRHKITKRGQNVTFRCDPISEHNRLYWYRQTLGQGPEFLTYFQNEAQLEKSRLLSDRFSAERPKGSFSTLEIQRTEQGDSAMYLCASSHGLAGAYNEQFFGPGTRLTVL.